The clone carrying this TCR beta chain was seen at least ten times. This specimen belongs to a study of T cells in Graves' hyperthyroidism and ophthalmopathy. Trimming left V 2 bases short and J 0 bases short, with 12 bases between. This CDR3 is built from 16 residues. Each person with ophthalmopathy scored at least 3 on the Clinical Activity Score, reached NOSPECS grade 4 or higher, and had been ill under 3 months. In making diagnoses, clinical symptoms, serum thyroxine and TRAb, thyroid ultrasound and orbital computed tomography were all used. From RNA transcripts, TCR beta CDR3 regions were amplified. Carried out on the TCR CDR3, a first-round RT-PCR used the HTBI primer set. Using its own MiXCR run on the multiplex PCR reads, TCRdb lists one record per CDR3 protein. Of 500,000 or so distinct CDR3 sequences listed, more than 15% are singletons.

V gene TRBV12-3 or TRBV12-4 combines with J gene TRBJ2-3, with D maybe TRBD2 (6 bases). Sequencing was performed on blood. The origin of this receptor is a woman between 25 and 40 years old with Graves' ophthalmopathy. CDR3 sequence: CASSLSGGGSTDTQYF. In DNA form, the CDR3 reads TGTGCCAGCAGTTTAAGTGGGGGAGGTAGCACAGATACGCAGTATTTT.